This T cell receptor beta chain was retrieved from a study of shared clonotypes between healthy human individuals. Study-wide points: The study drew on few donors, limiting represented genetic and exposure-history diversity.

Assay used: immunoSEQ multiplex PCR; TCRdb lists only in-frame clones, some missing. Among hundreds of thousands of clones listed, approximately 73% were seen once. Comments on this clone: Its matching antigen is unknown.

CD4+ cells were split into CD45RA+ naive and CD45RA-negative memory subsets. Germline assignment: CDR1 MNHNS and CDR2 SASEGT. This CDR3 contains 15 residues. Unmatched junction bases numbered 6, after V lost 0 bases and J lost 4 bases. The gene calls are TRBV6-1 and TRBJ2-7; 7 positions match TRBD1. The clonotype comes from a woman in her 30s in good health. The specimen sequenced was memory CD4+ T cells sorted from blood. The subset is: CD45RA-negative fraction. As DNA, the CDR3 is TGTGCCAGCAGTGAAGCACCGGGACAGTGGTACGAGCAGTACTTC. Translation: CASSEAPGQWYEQYF.